This T cell receptor beta chain was profiled in a study of human T cells and chemical hapten exposure. Whole-study context: Patch tests delivered 0.01% DPC to the upper back and were evaluated at 6 days.

The CDR3 length is 19 residues. The V end lost 8 bases, the J end lost 5 bases, and 33 bases lay between the germline ends. The germline gives CDR1 SGHVS, CDR2 FQNEAQ. TCRdb re-analysed the RACE reads in MiXCR, keeping a single row per CDR3 protein. Of about 84,000 distinct CDR3 sequences in the sample, 10% were seen once. Time point noted: patch test 2, 6 weeks after DPC sensitization. Stated treatment: therapeutic diphenylcyclopropenone sensitization with weekly scalp DPC. Whole blood that had not been fractionated was the source of extracted total RNA. The source material was whole blood, sampled in connection with sensitization to the hapten diphenylcyclopropenone (DPC). The clonotype comes from a woman between 50 and 59 years old with alopecia areata. Some clones in this sample may be carry-over from other donors' samples. The chain joins TRBV7-8 to TRBJ2-5; D is perhaps TRBD1 or TRBD2 (5 bases each). The DNA for the CDR3 is TGTGCCAGCCTGAGGGGACGTCCAGGGTTGAATGGTCGGAGGGAGACCCAGTACTTC. It is translated as CASLRGRPGLNGRRETQYF.